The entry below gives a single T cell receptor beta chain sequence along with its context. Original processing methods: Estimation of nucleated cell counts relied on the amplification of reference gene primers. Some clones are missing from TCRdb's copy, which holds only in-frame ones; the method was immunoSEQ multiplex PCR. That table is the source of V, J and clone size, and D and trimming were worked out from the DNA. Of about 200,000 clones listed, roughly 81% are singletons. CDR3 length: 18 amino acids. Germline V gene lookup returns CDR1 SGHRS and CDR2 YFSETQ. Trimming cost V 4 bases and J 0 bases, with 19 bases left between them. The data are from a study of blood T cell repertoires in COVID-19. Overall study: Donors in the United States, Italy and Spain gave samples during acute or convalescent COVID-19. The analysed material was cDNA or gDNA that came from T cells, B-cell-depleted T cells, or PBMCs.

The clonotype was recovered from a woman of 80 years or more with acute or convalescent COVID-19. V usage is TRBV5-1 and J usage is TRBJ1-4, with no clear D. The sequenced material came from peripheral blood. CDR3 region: CASSTTQSSEATNEKLFF. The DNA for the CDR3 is TGCGCCAGCAGCACCACCCAAAGTTCAGAAGCAACTAATGAAAAACTGTTTTTT.